The 13 T cell receptor beta chains below were found in one sample sequenced in a study of T cell repertoires in cytomegalovirus infection. A single record per CDR3 protein comes from TCRdb applying MiXCR to the reads. The sample lists more than 150,000 distinct CDR3 sequences, about 21% occurring once. Sequencing was carried out using PBMCs. These receptors were obtained from a human donor in good health (CMV status not recorded). Some clones in this sample may be carry-over from other donors' samples.

The rearrangement links TRBV20-1 to TRBJ2-3; D not resolved. CDR1 DFQATT and CDR2 SNEGSKA come from the germline V gene (reference sequence). The CDR3 loop spans 12 amino acids. V was shortened by 3 bases and J by 1 base, with 5 bases between the two germline ends. CDR3 amino acids: CSASRGTDTQYF. The CDR3 DNA reads TGCAGTGCTAGCCGGGGCACAGATACGCAGTATTTT.

This clonotype was observed a handful of times. V is TRBV19 and J is TRBJ2-7; D unresolved. The CDR3 is 15 residues long. The germline V and J ends were trimmed by 5 bases and 6 bases, with 20 bases remaining between them. Germline loops: CDR1 LNHDA, CDR2 SQIVND (reference sequence). CDR3 sequence: CASSFTLLSTAEQYF. DNA of the CDR3: TGTGCCAGTAGTTTCACCCTTTTGTCAACTGCCGAGCAGTACTTC.

This clonotype was seen only a few times. The chain combines TRBV6-2 or TRBV6-3 with TRBJ2-7; D possibly corresponds to TRBD2 (5 bases). V was shortened by 7 bases and J by 4 bases, with 14 bases between the two germline ends. Germline V lookup: CDR1 MNHEY, CDR2 SVGEGT. The CDR3 is 13 amino acids. CDR3 in DNA: TGTGCCAGCAATCAAACTCCGGGGTACGAGCAGTACTTC. It encodes CASNQTPGYEQYF.

V is TRBV10-3 and J is TRBJ2-6; D is ambiguous. V was trimmed by 4 bases and J by 4 bases, leaving 11 bases between them. This CDR3 contains 15 residues. The germline gives CDR1 ENHRY, CDR2 SYGVKD. The CDR3 spells CAISASRPGANVLTF. The DNA of the CDR3 is TGTGCCATCAGTGCCTCGCGTCCGGGGGCCAACGTCCTGACTTTC.

The sample holds a few counts of this clonotype. The V and J genes are TRBV12-3 or TRBV12-4 and TRBJ2-2; TRBD1 agrees at 10 bases. The J segment lost 6 bases and the V segment lost 5 bases, leaving 6 bases of the junction unmatched. The CDR3 consists of 15 residues. The CDR3 spells CASSPGTGVAGELFF. CDR3 sequence (DNA): TGTGCCAGCAGTCCCGGGACAGGGGTCGCCGGGGAGCTGTTTTTT.

The rearrangement joins TRBV29-1 to TRBJ1-6; D is undetermined. CDR1 and CDR2 (germline): SQVTM, ANQGSEA. V shed 6 bases and J shed 9 bases, with 18 bases lying between them. This CDR3 has 14 amino acids. CDR3 in DNA: TGCAGCGTCGGACTGGGCGCCTCGGGTTCACCCCTCCACTTT. Its protein is CSVGLGASGSPLHF.

This clonotype showed up just a few times. The chain couples TRBV12-3 or TRBV12-4 to TRBJ2-1; the D gene is possibly TRBD2 (6 bases). This CDR3 contains 14 residues. The V end lost 6 bases, the J end lost 7 bases, and 16 bases lay between the germline ends. The CDR3 region has the DNA TGTGCCAGCAGCTTCGGGACTGCCGATAATGAGCAGTTCTTC. Encoded protein: CASSFGTADNEQFF.

In this sample, this clonotype turned up a few times. The rearrangement uses TRBV12-3 or TRBV12-4 and TRBJ1-5, with D possibly being TRBD1 (6 bases). This CDR3 comprises 14 residues. V lost 2 bases and J lost 3, with 8 bases in between. Written as DNA, the CDR3 is TGTGCCAGCAGTTTATACAGGGACAATCAGCCCCAGCATTTT. Residues: CASSLYRDNQPQHF.

The V gene is TRBV4-3, the J gene TRBJ2-2; 14 bases line up with TRBD2. Germline V CDR1 and CDR2: LGHNA, YSLEER. The CDR3 is 18 amino acids. With 4 bases clipped from V and 3 bases from J, the junction kept 7 bases outside the gene matches. The CDR3 loop is CASSPGTSGRSDTGELFF. The CDR3 DNA follows: TGCGCCAGCAGCCCAGGGACTAGCGGGAGATCCGACACCGGGGAGCTGTTTTTT.

This clonotype was detected only a few times. The chain carries TRBV12-3 or TRBV12-4 and TRBJ2-7; 7 bases align to TRBD1. The CDR3 covers 14 residues. Trimming at V came to 6 bases and at J to 0 bases, leaving 5 bases not matched to a gene. In DNA, the CDR3 is TGTGCCAGCAGCTACGCAGGGGGCTCCTACGAGCAGTACTTC. Translated, it gives CASSYAGGSYEQYF.

This clonotype was picked up many times. The chain has TRBV7-2 and TRBJ2-1; unclear D gene. Germline V lookup: CDR1 SGHTA, CDR2 FQGNSA. This CDR3 contains 15 residues. The V and J ends lost 1 base and 5 bases respectively, with 12 bases between them. The CDR3 DNA sequence: TGTGCCAGCAGCTTAGATTGGGTCCCGGACAATGAGCAGTTCTTC. It yields the protein CASSLDWVPDNEQFF.

The chain employs TRBV5-1 and TRBJ2-3; TRBD2 matches 9 bases. The CDR3 extends over 17 amino acids. The germline gives CDR1 SGHRS, CDR2 YFSETQ. V dropped 4 bases and J dropped 0; count of bases not matched to a gene: 9. The CDR3 DNA is TGCGCCAGCAGCGCGCTGGCTAGCGGGACTAGCACAGATACGCAGTATTTT. It translates to CASSALASGTSTDTQYF.

This chain joins TRBV5-6 and TRBJ2-1; D remains unclear. Germline values: CDR1 SGHDT, CDR2 YYEEEE. V lost 1 base and J lost 7, with 12 bases in between. The CDR3 contains 14 residues. The CDR3 here is CASSLREFVNEQFF. The CDR3 DNA reads TGTGCCAGCAGCTTGCGAGAGTTTGTAAATGAGCAGTTCTTC. Supplemented by reference TRBV5-6 and TRBJ2-1, the full variable domain reads DAGVTQSPTHLIKTRGQQVTLRCSPKSGHDTVSWYQQALGQGPQFIFQYYEEEERQRGNFPDRFSGHQFPNYSSELNVNALLLGDSALYLCASSLREFVNEQFFGPGTRLTVL.